The entry below describes one T cell receptor beta chain. The data belong to a study of T cells in narcolepsy. Sequenced by immunoSEQ multiplex PCR; TCRdb stores in-frame clones only, minus some. In the table there are about 41,000 clones, 88% of which are singletons. The CDR3 covers 12 residues. Looked up from germline, CDR1 is SQVTM and CDR2 is ANQGSEA. Trimming pared 3 bases from V and 5 bases from J, leaving 11 bases between. This rearrangement joins TRBV29-1 to TRBJ2-7; no definite D call. This TCR was sampled from a human donor with narcolepsy. Sequences were obtained from CD45RA- memory CD4+ T cells from PBMCs. CDR3 DNA sequence: TGCAGCGTTGAGGTAGGGTCAGACGAGCAGTACTTC. Translation: CSVEVGSDEQYF.